These 16 T cell receptor beta chains came from one sample sequenced in a study of monozygotic twins with inflammatory bowel disease. TCRdb re-called the 5' RACE reads, yielding one record per CDR3 amino acid sequence without DNA. The sample yields 350,000 to 500,000 distinct CDR3 sequences, of which the top ten take up 2.4%. The sample was blood. Receptor source: a human donor with ulcerative colitis or Crohn's disease, or a healthy co-twin of an affected twin (not recorded which).

The CDR3 spells CSARVAGAPNEQFF. The rearrangement uses TRBV20-1 and TRBJ2-1; lacking DNA, the TRBD1 call made by TCRdb goes unchecked. CDR1 and CDR2 (germline): DFQATT, SNEGSKA (reference sequence). The CDR3 is 14 amino acids.

The chain uses TRBV19 and TRBJ1-1; the TCRdb D gene call, TRBD1, has no DNA to confirm it. Germline V gene lookup returns CDR1 LNHDA and CDR2 SQIVND (reference sequence). The CDR3 length is 14 residues. Here the CDR3 reads CASSAYSGALLAFF.

The chain couples TRBV20-1 to TRBJ1-1; the TCRdb call, TRBD1, lacks DNA for checking. Germline loops: CDR1 DFQATT, CDR2 SNEGSKA (reference sequence). This CDR3 is 13 amino acids long. The CDR3: CSAKDRMNTEAFF.

The chain has TRBV5-1 and TRBJ2-7; the TCRdb D gene call, TRBD1, has no DNA to confirm it. CDR1 and CDR2 (germline): SGHRS, YFSETQ. The CDR3 loop spans 15 amino acids. CDR3 loop: CASSAPDRGSHEQYF. Based on the CDR3 plus reference TRBV5-1 and TRBJ2-7, the full variable domain is KAGVTQTPRYLIKTRGQQVTLSCSPISGHRSVSWYQQTPGQGLQFLFEYFSETQRNKGNFPGRFSGRQFSNSRSEMNVSTLELGDSALYLCASSAPDRGSHEQYFGPGTRLTVT.

The chain has TRBV20-1 and TRBJ2-1; the D call of TRBD1 rests on TCRdb alone, since no DNA is present to check it. The CDR3 loop spans 14 amino acids. The germline V gene has CDR1 DFQATT and CDR2 SNEGSKA (reference sequence). The CDR3 spells CSATRGSPDNEQFF.

The chain links TRBV12-3 or TRBV12-4 to TRBJ2-5. This CDR3 region has 14 residues. CDR3 amino acids: CASSLTPVQETQYF.

This chain uses TRBV2 with TRBJ2-3; the TCRdb D gene call, TRBD1, has no DNA to confirm it. Germline V gene data show CDR1 as SNHLY and CDR2 as FYNNEI. The CDR3 extends over 17 amino acids. CDR3 protein: CASSETLTGSSTDTQYF.

The chain recombines TRBV20-1 with TRBJ2-7; TCRdb's assignment of TRBD1 cannot be checked, as there is no DNA. In germline, CDR1 is DFQATT, CDR2 SNEGSKA (reference sequence). The CDR3 totals 19 residues. CDR3: CSARDARDREGSRNYEQYF.

The chain joins TRBV7-3 to TRBJ1-2. Germline CDR1 SGHTA, CDR2 FQGTGA. CDR3 length: 14 residues. CDR3 loop: CASSQGPANYGYTF. The whole variable domain, filled in from reference TRBV7-3 and TRBJ1-2, reads GAGVSQTPSNKVTEKGKYVELRCDPISGHTALYWYRQSLGQGPEFLIYFQGTGAADDSGLPNDRFFAVRPEGSVSTLKIQRTERGDSAVYLCASSQGPANYGYTFGSGTRLTVV.

The gene calls are TRBV6-5 and TRBJ1-5; as DNA is missing, the TRBD1 call by TCRdb cannot be tested. The V gene's germline CDR1 is MNHEY and CDR2 SVGAGI. The CDR3 is 12 residues long. The CDR3 region is CASSDTGRAQHF.

The V call is TRBV12-3 or TRBV12-4, the J call TRBJ2-7; the TCRdb call, TRBD1, lacks DNA for checking. The CDR3 loop spans 15 amino acids. The CDR3 reads CASSRTGTRPYEQYF.

This chain uses TRBV7-2 with TRBJ2-7. The length of the CDR3 is 11 residues. Per germline, CDR1 SGHTA and CDR2 FQGNSA. The CDR3 sequence: CASSLYYEQYF.

CDR3 region: CASSVGHMNTEAFF. The chain joins TRBV19 to TRBJ1-1. Germline assignment: CDR1 LNHDA and CDR2 SQIVND (reference sequence). CDR3 length: 14 amino acids.

J is TRBJ1-1 and V is TRBV6-5. Germline values: CDR1 MNHEY, CDR2 SVGAGI. The CDR3 is 13 residues long. This CDR3 is CASSTRPNTEAFF.

The rearrangement links TRBV5-1 to TRBJ2-5; as DNA is missing, the TRBD2 call by TCRdb cannot be tested. The CDR3 runs 15 residues. CDR1 is SGHRS, CDR2 YFSETQ, per germline. The CDR3 protein is CASRNGGANLETQYF.

The chain links TRBV28 to TRBJ2-5. Looked up from germline, CDR1 is MDHEN and CDR2 is SYDVKM. This CDR3 spans 15 amino acids. The CDR3 loop is CASIPRSLSRETQYF.